This T cell receptor (beta chain) was profiled in a study of cytomegalovirus exposure and HLA in healthy donors. Whole-study results and caveats: Later work associated 17,000 or so TCR beta sequences with HLA alleles at 0.05 false discovery rate.

From germline, CDR1 is MRHNA and CDR2 SNTAGT. The CDR3 is 15 residues long. J was trimmed by 3 bases and V by 3 bases; bases with no gene match: 5. It was with 60 Vbeta and 13 Jbeta primers that the PCR ran. Method: immunoSEQ multiplex PCR; TCRdb's copy keeps in-frame clones and lacks some. The table includes roughly 140,000 clones, approximately 85% detected once. This clone showed up just once. No antigen is known for it. The chain combines TRBV6-4 with TRBJ2-1; 7 positions match TRBD1. This TCR was recovered from a woman under 30 in good health and CMV-seronegative. The sequencing sample was made of PBMCs. CDR3 nucleotide sequence: TGTGCCAGCAGTGAGACCGGGACAGACTACAATGAGCAGTTCTTC. This codes for CASSETGTDYNEQFF.